This TCR beta chain was sequenced in a study of human T cells and chemical hapten exposure. This clonotype turned up a few times. V was clipped by 4 bases and J by 3 bases; unmatched bases: 4. This CDR3 contains 15 residues. The V gene's germline CDR1 is SGHRS and CDR2 YFSETQ. TCRdb analysed the RACE reads with MiXCR anew, one entry per CDR3 protein. The table lists about 290,000 distinct CDR3 sequences, approximately 7.5% of them singletons. Specified time point: pre-sensitization, week 0. As for treatment: therapeutic diphenylcyclopropenone sensitization with weekly scalp DPC. Specimen: whole blood, collected in connection with sensitization to the hapten diphenylcyclopropenone (DPC). The rearrangement links TRBV5-1 to TRBJ2-2; 9 positions agree with TRBD1. The sequence derives from a man in his late teens or twenties with alopecia areata. Some clones in this sample may be carry-over from other donors' samples. CDR3 sequence (DNA): TGCGCCAGCAGCCGGGACAGGGAGGACACCGGGGAGCTGTTTTTT. This encodes CASSRDREDTGELFF.